Sequencing of this T cell receptor beta chain was carried out in a study of shared clonotypes between healthy human individuals (dated by TCRdb to the early 2020s). Notes on the research overall: Three men and two women, aged 18 to 49 years, made up the cohort. For each donor, CD4 naive and CD4 memory were each given three plates, CD8 naive was given two plates, and CD8 memory was given one plate. To estimate repertoire size and how much clonotypes are shared between individuals, the study performed deep sequencing of blood TCR repertoires from about five healthy adults. Libraries were prepared and TCR repertoires were sequenced by different laboratories using diverse techniques, in order to increase sequencing depth and limit assay-specific biases. Between about 0.8 and 9 billion PBMCs per donor were obtained by leukapheresis. What the authors observed across the whole study: Pairwise subsampling led to the expectation that sequencing depth would affect the degree of clonotype sharing among donors. Incomplete sequencing was indicated by rarefaction of sorted-subset datasets, despite the large sequencing depth. Sampling was restricted to blood, and TCR repertoires in tissue are likely to differ from TCR repertoires in blood. The small number of donors limited the genetic and exposure-history diversity represented. Clonotypes shared by all four sorted-subset donors showed higher generation probabilities than non-shared clonotypes. Larger estimated clonotype richness was generally found for naive subsets than for memory subsets. Across four donors, approximately 5% of naive CD4, roughly 3.8% of naive CD8, 2.3% of memory CD4, and under 0.45% of memory CD8 clonotypes were shared.

Using the deep immunoSEQ assay, multiplex PCR amplified TCR CDR3 regions from genomic DNA. Extracted genomic DNA from each cell subset was spread evenly across all wells of several immunoSEQ 96-well plates, with each plate serving as a replicate. For sorted subsets, each replicate PCR was loaded with 150 to 250 ng genomic DNA, equivalent to 30,000 or so T cell genomes. The purified libraries were quantified using a Qubit 3.0 fluorometer, sized with a Bioanalyzer 2100, and then quantified again using the KAPA Library Quantification kit. Each immunoSEQ 96-well plate was sequenced on its own single-read 150-cycle Illumina NextSeq 550 flow cell. Turning to the authors' computational methods: Because the immunoSEQ output included only junctional sequences and no quality scores, the filtering could not be the same as the filtering used for full-length reads. Sequences were annotated with PyIR, a Python wrapper for IgBLAST v1.9, and V/J genes and CDR3 were assigned using IMGT germline references. Reads were filtered out if the reads had weak V/J assignments (E-value above 1e-6), no CDR3, stop codons, out-of-frame junctions, or ambiguous translated residues. V3J clonotypes were defined by identical inferred V gene, J gene, and CDR3 amino acid sequence. To compute the percentage overlap between repertoires, the number of shared unique clonotypes was divided by the size of the smaller repertoire. Repertoire richness was assessed with RTK rarefaction, the Chao1 estimator, and Recon v2.1 estimates of unobserved clonotypes. OLGA was used to compute generation probabilities for all TCRbeta clonotypes that the gDNA method yielded from a few donors. TCRdb took over this immuneACCESS table, retaining in-frame rearrangements with V and J assigned. Such tables are incomplete; in checked studies, under half of the missing clones stem from an unresolved V gene, and the remainder is unexplained. V and J calls and clone size are copied from that table; D and trimming were computed from the DNA. The sample has fewer than 2.5 million clones on record, under 95% of them singletons. About 0.39% of the sample comes from the top ten.

Of note for this clone: Its antigen is still unknown. No much larger clone exists at a distance of one base, and base qualities are not known.

For CDR1 and CDR2, the germline V gene lists SGHRS and YFSETQ. Relative to germline, V is 2 bases shorter and J is 4 bases shorter, with 18 bases between their ends. The CDR3, from cysteine to phenylalanine, totals 16 residues. Only CDR3 DNA remains: 48 bases, in frame from the first base. Donors were healthy HIV-negative adults with no recently reported acute infections or vaccinations. Every donor was a Caucasian adult residing in Nashville, Tennessee, USA. CD4+ T cells were enriched by magnetic negative selection; naive cells were then positively selected on CD45RA, and the negative fraction formed the memory subset. After blood collection by leukapheresis, PBMCs were isolated using Ficoll-Histopaque density gradient centrifugation and then cryopreserved in the vapor phase of liquid nitrogen. Purity and quantity of every magnetically sorted T cell population were checked by analytical flow cytometry. Each sorted fraction had its genomic DNA isolated and then quantified by UV absorbance on a Nanodrop 2000c.

Here the chain combines TRBV5-1 and TRBJ1-2; TRBD1 is possibly the D segment (6 matching bases). Sequences were obtained from naive CD4+ T cells from PBMCs. Sample cell subset or site, as interpreted from the label and publication: CD45RA+ positively selected. The origin of this receptor is a man in his late teens or twenties in good health. Some clones in this sample may be carry-over from other donors' samples. The CDR3 reads as follows: CASSFSQLTGIYGYTF. In nucleotide form, the sequence is TGCGCCAGCAGCTTTTCTCAATTAACAGGGATCTATGGCTACACCTTC.